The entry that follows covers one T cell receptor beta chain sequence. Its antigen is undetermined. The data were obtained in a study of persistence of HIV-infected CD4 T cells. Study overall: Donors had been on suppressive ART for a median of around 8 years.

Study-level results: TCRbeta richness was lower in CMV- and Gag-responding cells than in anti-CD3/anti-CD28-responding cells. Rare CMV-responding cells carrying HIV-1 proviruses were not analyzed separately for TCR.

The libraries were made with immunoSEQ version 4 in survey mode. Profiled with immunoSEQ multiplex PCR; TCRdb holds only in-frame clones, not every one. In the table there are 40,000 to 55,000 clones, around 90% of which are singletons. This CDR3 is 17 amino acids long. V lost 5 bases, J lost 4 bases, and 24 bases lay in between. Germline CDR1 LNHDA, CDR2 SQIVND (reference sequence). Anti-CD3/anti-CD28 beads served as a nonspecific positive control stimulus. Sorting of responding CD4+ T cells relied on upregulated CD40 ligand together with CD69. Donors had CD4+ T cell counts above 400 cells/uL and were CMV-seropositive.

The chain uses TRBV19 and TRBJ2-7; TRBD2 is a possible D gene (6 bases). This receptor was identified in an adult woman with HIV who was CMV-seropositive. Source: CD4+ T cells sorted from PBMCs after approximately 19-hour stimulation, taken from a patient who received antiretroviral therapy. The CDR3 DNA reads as TGTGCCAGTAGTCTCGAAACTAGCCCTACACAAAATTACGAGCAGTACTTC. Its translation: CASSLETSPTQNYEQYF.